These 16 T cell receptor beta chains were sequenced from one sample in a study of memory CD4+ T cells and cytomegalovirus serostatus (dated 2019 in TCRdb). The library was prepared using the immunoSEQ multiplex PCR assay. TCRdb's version of the immuneACCESS table is confined to in-frame rearrangements and falls short of the full clone set. An unresolved V gene accounts for under half of the shortfall where checked; the remainder is of unknown origin. The sample table lists 30,000 to 45,000 clones, 79% of them with a count of one. The ten largest clones represent approximately 5.3% of the sample. A FACSAria II was used to sort memory CD4+ T cells, defined as single viable CD3+CD4+CD8-CD45RO+ cells. The sequencing sample was made of memory CD4+ T cells from blood. Receptors originate from an adult in good health and CMV-seropositive.

The chain is built from TRBV7-8 and TRBJ2-1; 8 bases are a match to TRBD2. The germline gives CDR1 SGHVS, CDR2 FQNEAQ. There are 16 residues in the CDR3. J gave up 7 bases and V 0 bases, and 8 bases lay outside the gene matches. CDR3: CASSLAAGVGENEQFF. The CDR3 bases are TGTGCCAGCAGCTTAGCAGCGGGGGTTGGCGAGAATGAGCAGTTCTTC.

This clone was picked up one time. V and J are TRBV2 and TRBJ2-1; 10 bases are shared with TRBD1. Germline V gene sequence: CDR1 SNHLY, CDR2 FYNNEI. This CDR3 region has 16 residues. Trimming at V came to 7 bases and at J to 4 bases, leaving 10 bases not matched to a gene. The CDR3 nucleotides are TGTGCCAGCATTCGAACGACAGGGGGCGCGTACAATGAGCAGTTCTTC. Encoded protein: CASIRTTGGAYNEQFF.

This clone showed up just a few times. This chain connects TRBV27 to TRBJ2-2, with 9 bases identical to TRBD1. Germline assignment: CDR1 MNHEY and CDR2 SMNVEV (reference sequence). J gave up 6 bases and V 5 bases, and 4 bases lay outside the gene matches. This CDR3 is 14 amino acids long. The CDR3 DNA reads as TGTGCCAGCAGTATGGACAGGGGCCCCGGGGAGCTGTTTTTT. Protein product: CASSMDRGPGELFF.

This clone was found a few times. The chain has TRBV5-1 and TRBJ1-5, with D unclear. Trimming removed 1 base at V and 4 bases at J, with 12 bases between. CDR3 length equals 15 residues. The V gene's germline CDR1 is SGHRS and CDR2 YFSETQ. The CDR3 DNA is TGCGCCAGCAGCTTGTCTGGGGTACGGAATCAGCCCCAGCATTTT. Amino acids: CASSLSGVRNQPQHF.

The rearrangement links TRBV5-6 to TRBJ1-2; TRBD1 matches 8 bases. From germline, CDR1 is SGHDT and CDR2 YYEEEE. The CDR3 length is 15 residues. The J segment lost 6 bases and the V segment lost 0 bases, leaving 7 bases of the junction unmatched. CDR3 sequence reads: CASSLAIDRGHGYTF. The DNA for the CDR3 is TGTGCCAGCAGCTTGGCTATCGACAGGGGTCATGGCTACACCTTC.

The chain joins TRBV19 to TRBJ1-5; 9 positions match TRBD1. Germline V gives CDR1 LNHDA, CDR2 SQIVND (reference sequence). The CDR3 consists of 15 residues. V lost 5 bases, J lost 4 bases, and 6 bases stayed unmatched. In DNA, the CDR3 is TGTGCCAGTAGTTCCTTAGACAGGGGGAATCAGCCCCAGCATTTT. It codes for CASSSLDRGNQPQHF.

This chain uses TRBV6-1 with TRBJ1-2; the D is unclear. The V gene's germline CDR1 is MNHNS and CDR2 SASEGT. The V and J ends lost 8 bases and 8 bases respectively, with 12 bases between them. The CDR3 has 11 amino acids. In DNA form, the CDR3 reads TGTGCCAGCTCATTCGTAGGCGGCTACACCTTC. It encodes CASSFVGGYTF.

The V gene is TRBV4-1, the J gene TRBJ1-1; no firm D call. Germline loops: CDR1 MGHRA, CDR2 YSYEKL. CDR3 length: 17 residues. Deletions cut 4 bases from V and 0 bases from J, with 18 bases between. The CDR3 DNA is TGCGCCAGCAGCCCCCCCCGGGCGGTCGGAATGAACACTGAAGCTTTCTTT. This sequence encodes CASSPPRAVGMNTEAFF.

This sequence joins TRBV29-1 and TRBJ2-3; a possible D gene is TRBD1 (6 bases). CDR1 is SQVTM, CDR2 ANQGSEA, per germline. The CDR3 has 16 amino acids. V was trimmed by 1 base and J by 4 bases, leaving 18 bases between them. The CDR3 is CSVEVFDSGAADTQYF. The CDR3 DNA follows: TGCAGCGTTGAAGTGTTTGATTCAGGGGCGGCAGATACGCAGTATTTT.

The rearrangement links TRBV6-1 to TRBJ2-1; perhaps TRBD1 as D (6 bases). Germline-derived CDR1 and CDR2 are MNHNS and SASEGT. The CDR3 is 14 residues long. V lost 2 bases and J lost 1, with 6 bases in between. CDR3 nucleotide sequence: TGTGCCAGCAGTGAAACAGGGTCCTACAATGAGCAGTTCTTC. Translation gives CASSETGSYNEQFF.

V usage is TRBV28 and J usage is TRBJ2-5; the match to TRBD1 covers 7 bases. Germline loops: CDR1 MDHEN, CDR2 SYDVKM. With V trimmed by 5 bases and J by 1 base, 7 bases remained unmatched. The length of the CDR3 is 15 residues. For the CDR3, the DNA is TGTGCCAGCAGTCGACAGACAGGGACCCAAGAGACCCAGTACTTC. Its translation: CASSRQTGTQETQYF. The full variable domain, completed using reference TRBV28 and TRBJ2-5, is DVKVTQSSRYLVKRTGEKVFLECVQDMDHENMFWYRQDPGLGLRLIYFSYDVKMKEKGDIPEGYSVSREKKERFSLILESASTNQTSMYLCASSRQTGTQETQYFGPGTRLLVL.

The chain uses TRBV19 and TRBJ2-1; TRBD2 aligns across 11 bases. This CDR3 is 15 amino acids long. J gave up 9 bases and V 5 bases, and 9 bases lay outside the gene matches. Per the germline V gene, CDR1 is LNHDA and CDR2 is SQIVND (reference sequence). The CDR3 here is CASSPPPLAGAEQFF. Written as DNA, the CDR3 is TGTGCCAGTAGTCCGCCGCCACTAGCGGGAGCTGAGCAGTTCTTC.

This chain connects TRBV7-2 to TRBJ1-5, with a tentative D call TRBD1 (5 bases). This CDR3 is built from 14 residues. Germline CDR1 reads SGHTA; CDR2 reads FQGNSA. The V end was cut by 5 bases, the J end by 6 bases, with 14 bases between. The CDR3 is CASSKGVSGQPQHF. The CDR3 coding sequence is TGTGCCAGCAGCAAAGGGGTTTCGGGTCAGCCCCAGCATTTT.

CDR3 nucleotide sequence: TGCGCCAGCAGCTTGGATGGACAGGGGGCTCTAGGGGAGCAGTACTTC. It yields the protein CASSLDGQGALGEQYF. The chain uses TRBV5-1 and TRBJ2-7; the match to TRBD1 covers 11 bases. V shed 0 bases, J shed 7 bases, and the junction held 9 bases outside the gene matches. Germline V gene lookup returns CDR1 SGHRS and CDR2 YFSETQ. The CDR3 totals 16 residues.

This clone was counted a single time. The chain has TRBV28 and TRBJ1-2; D is unclear. V was shortened by 3 bases and J by 3 bases, with 2 bases between the two germline ends. The CDR3 covers 11 residues. Per the germline V gene, CDR1 is MDHEN and CDR2 is SYDVKM. The CDR3 sequence is CASSLHYGYTF. CDR3 nucleotides: TGTGCCAGCAGTTTGCACTATGGCTACACCTTC.

The chain recombines TRBV5-1 with TRBJ1-1; TRBD1 agrees at 8 bases. V was pared by 4 bases and J by 4 bases, with 6 bases of the junction left unmatched. CDR3 length: 14 residues. The germline CDR1 and CDR2 sequences are SGHRS and YFSETQ. The CDR3 is CASSVPGGGTEAFF. The CDR3 DNA reads TGCGCCAGCAGCGTTCCAGGGGGCGGCACTGAAGCTTTCTTT. The entire variable domain, with the rest obtained from reference TRBV5-1 and TRBJ1-1, is as follows: KAGVTQTPRYLIKTRGQQVTLSCSPISGHRSVSWYQQTPGQGLQFLFEYFSETQRNKGNFPGRFSGRQFSNSRSEMNVSTLELGDSALYLCASSVPGGGTEAFFGQGTRLTVV.